This T cell receptor (beta chain) was sequenced during a study of T-cell reconstitution after alpha-beta-depleted transplantation in children. Germline V lookup: CDR1 MDHEN, CDR2 SYDVKM. CDR3 size: 16 residues. The V and J ends lost 7 bases and 8 bases respectively, with 24 bases between them. At least ten counts were recorded for this clonotype. Unique molecular identifiers tagged the TCRbeta library. TCRdb itself ran the PCR reads through MiXCR, one entry per CDR3 protein. The sample consists of about 610,000 distinct CDR3 sequences, more than 9% of them appearing once. This clonotype was sampled from a human donor who donated a stem cell graft to a child with acute myeloid leukemia. This material consisted of PBMCs from the stem cell graft donor, taken from the stem cell graft. This chain joins TRBV28 and TRBJ2-1; D tentatively fits TRBD1 or TRBD2 (5 bases each). For the CDR3, the DNA is TGTGCCAGCACCCCTAATCTGGGGGAGTCCGGGCATGAGCAGTTCTTC. Protein: CASTPNLGESGHEQFF.